Detailed here is one T cell receptor beta chain. After removal of 10 bases from V and 2 bases from J, the junction contained 11 bases not matched to a gene. The CDR3 extends over 16 amino acids. Germline lookup yields CDR1 ENHRY and CDR2 SYGVKD. The data were produced by immunoSEQ multiplex PCR, yet TCRdb's version contains in-frame clones alone and is incomplete. The table includes 34,000 or so clones, about nine tenths detected once. The sample belongs to a study of T cell changes during pregnancy in multiple sclerosis. The chain recombines TRBV10-3 with TRBJ2-1; 10 nucleotides align to TRBD2. This sequence originates from a female donor with multiple sclerosis, enrolled in a pregnancy study. Material: CD8+ T cells from peripheral blood mononuclear cells, obtained before pregnancy. As DNA, the CDR3 is TGTGCCACTCTCAACCCCCTAGCGGGAGCCTACAATGAGCAGTTCTTC. Translated: CATLNPLAGAYNEQFF.